One and the same sample provided the 5 T cell receptor beta chains below, sequenced in a study of Graves' ophthalmopathy and Graves' hyperthyroidism. From RNA, the CDR3 regions of TCR beta chains were amplified and sequenced. Second-round multiplex PCR followed a first-round RT-PCR using HTBI primers. From the multiplex PCR reads, TCRdb called clonotypes with MiXCR, one entry per CDR3 protein. The sample consists of a few hundred thousand distinct CDR3 sequences, roughly a sixth of them appearing once. The specimen sequenced was peripheral blood. The receptors were sampled from an adult woman with stable Graves' hyperthyroidism.

J is TRBJ1-1 and V is TRBV12-3 or TRBV12-4; D gene uncertain. The CDR3 totals 12 residues. Trimming pared 6 bases from V and 9 bases from J, leaving 14 bases between. The CDR3 here is CASSLDDFKAFF. CDR3 DNA sequence: TGTGCCAGCAGCCTAGATGACTTTAAAGCTTTCTTT.

V and J are TRBV18 and TRBJ1-1; D is possibly TRBD1 (5 bases). Germline V gene data show CDR1 as KGHSH and CDR2 as LQKENI. The V and J ends lost 4 bases and 11 bases respectively, with 11 bases between them. The CDR3 runs to 11 residues. The CDR3 spells CASSQERGAFF. The CDR3 region has the DNA TGTGCCAGCTCACAGGAACGGGGGGCTTTCTTT.

The chain employs TRBV3-1 and TRBJ2-2; 11 bases fit TRBD2. Germline V gene lookup returns CDR1 LGHDT and CDR2 YNNKEL (reference sequence). CDR3 length: 16 residues. V lost 3 bases, J lost 6 bases, and 6 bases stayed unmatched. CDR3 in DNA: TGTGCCAGCAGCCAGCTAGCGGGAGGACCCGCCGGGGAGCTGTTTTTT. This codes for CASSQLAGGPAGELFF.

The table lists this clonotype with many counts. The chain employs TRBV2 and TRBJ2-5, with 16 bases fitting TRBD2. Unmatched junction bases numbered 0, after V lost 8 bases and J lost 3 bases. The germline CDR1 and CDR2 sequences are SNHLY and FYNNEI. This CDR3 spans 14 amino acids. In nucleotides, the CDR3 is TGTGCCAGCGGGACTAGCGGGGGGGAAGAGACCCAGTACTTC. This gives the protein CASGTSGGEETQYF.

This clonotype appeared many times. This sequence joins TRBV7-2 and TRBJ2-7; 7 bases line up with TRBD2. The germline V gene has CDR1 SGHTA and CDR2 FQGNSA. This CDR3 is 15 amino acids long. The junction had 8 bases not matched to a gene; V was cut back by 6 bases and J by 0 bases. CDR3 sequence reads: CASSPSGSVSYEQYF. CDR3 sequence (DNA): TGTGCCAGCAGTCCTAGCGGTTCCGTCTCCTACGAGCAGTACTTC.